This T cell receptor beta chain is drawn from a study of cytomegalovirus exposure and HLA in healthy donors. As regards this clone: The antigen remains undetermined.

The PCR contained 60 Vbeta and 13 Jbeta primers. Libraries were prepared by immunoSEQ multiplex PCR; TCRdb keeps only in-frame clonotypes and omits some of them. This sample contains some 130,000 clones. Overall study findings and caveats: Prior analysis indicated that the majority of TCR beta V segments exhibited productivity approximately 87% or approximately 30% of the time. More clonal expansion characterized HLA-associated TCR beta chains than equally common others in a later analysis. Across donors, sequencing depth was assumed by presence/absence analyses to be roughly uniform.

V shed 8 bases and J shed 4 bases, with 20 bases lying between them. Germline assignment: CDR1 LNHDA and CDR2 SQIVND (reference sequence). CDR3 length: 16 amino acids. Sequenced input: PBMCs. The genes are TRBV19 and TRBJ2-2; possible D gene TRBD2, 6 bases. The sequence came from a woman in her 40s in good health and CMV-seropositive. The CDR3, as DNA: TGTGCCAGTTCCGTGGGAGGTACCGTGGTCACCGGGGAGCTGTTTTTT. Protein: CASSVGGTVVTGELFF.